This T cell receptor (beta chain) was profiled in a study of T cell responses to AZD1222 COVID-19 vaccine. The study's findings and limits: AZD1222 recipients seropositive at baseline numbered only six or seven.

Notes on this clone: Its matching antigen is unknown.

This table comes from immunoSEQ multiplex PCR, and its TCRdb copy is limited to in-frame clones, with some not included. The sample records some 100,000 clones, around 87% being singletons. In germline, CDR1 is SGHTA, CDR2 FQGNSA. Trimming pared 2 bases from V and 3 bases from J, leaving 7 bases between. The CDR3 has 14 amino acids. The J gene is TRBJ1-4, the V gene TRBV7-2; D is unclear. The TCR comes from an adult in good health. The source was peripheral blood, collected on day 0 of MenACWY control vaccination. The CDR3, as DNA: TGTGCCAGCAGCTTATCCAGGCCTAATGAAAAACTGTTTTTT. This sequence encodes CASSLSRPNEKLFF.